This record concerns one T cell receptor (beta chain) sequence. This clone's antigen is unknown. Per-nucleotide qualities are absent, and no much larger clonotype sits a single base away. The CDR3 has 16 amino acids, counting the end cysteine and phenylalanine. Only the CDR3 DNA is retained, 48 bases long and in frame from the first base. V gives up 6 bases and J gives up 3 bases, and the segment between their germline ends measures 19 bases. Looking up the germline V gene yields CDR1 MRHNA and CDR2 SNTAGT. This record comes from a study of a mutant IDH1 vaccine in newly diagnosed glioma (dated by TCRdb to the early 2020s). With regard to the full study: Eight vaccinations were administered to patients in weeks 1, 3, 5, 7, 11, 15, 19 and 23, corresponding to visits V03 through V10. Vaccination was initiated 4-6 weeks after radiotherapy alone, or concurrently with temozolomide cycles in the chemotherapy-containing groups. The 30 to 40 treated patients were around 60% male and roughly 40% female, with a mean age of around 40 years. Before enrollment, most patients had been given radiochemotherapy with temozolomide as standard therapy, while the rest had received either radiotherapy alone or temozolomide alone. Peripheral blood samples were drawn at six visits, namely V03 (baseline), V05, V07, V10, V12 and V13. For exploratory analyses, longitudinal TCRB deep sequencing was carried out in 25 treated patients wherever samples were available.

What the research found in general, with its limitations: Pseudoprogression appeared unrelated to alterations in the top peripheral T cell clonotypes detected by TCRB sequencing. Selection of PBMC samples for TCRB deep sequencing was based on availability. According to the authors, sample limitations meant that analyses of patient blood samples could not be reproduced. Immune responses induced by the vaccine were seen in over 90% of patients across multiple MHC alleles.

The time point label, read with the paper, signifies: week 23, last vaccination. Each vaccine dose, consisting of 300 ug of a 20-mer mutant IDH1 peptide in Montanide, was administered subcutaneously with topical imiquimod. Donors had newly diagnosed WHO grade 3 or 4 IDH1-mutant astrocytomas with loss of nuclear ATRX. The samples were drawn from NOA16, a multicentre, single-arm, open-label phase I trial in Germany that tested a mutant IDH1 peptide vaccine in humans for the first time. Genomic DNA for TCRB sequencing was extracted from EDTA blood using the DNeasy Blood and Tissue Kit. The library was obtained by the immunoSEQ multiplex PCR assay. The hsTCRB Kit was used according to the manufacturer's protocol to amplify rearranged TCR beta chain sequences. TCRB libraries were sequenced on an Illumina MiSeq. On the authors' methods: Demultiplexing, trimming and gene mapping were performed with the kit vendor's proprietary platform. Held by TCRdb, this immuneACCESS table contains in-frame sequences only and omits some clones. Under half of the omission traces to an unresolved V gene where checked; the cause of the rest is unknown. V, J and clone size derive from that table, while D and trimming were established from the DNA sequence. This sample holds around 30,000 clones; 70% to 90% were observed only once. Over 2.5% of the sample comes from the top ten.

Sequencing was performed on PBMCs, taken from a glioma patient whose treatment included an IDH1 peptide vaccine. The chain is encoded by TRBV6-4 joined to TRBJ2-3; 6 matching bases give a weak D call of TRBD2. The sequence was collected from a man in his forties with glioma. The sequenced DNA is TGTGCCAGCAGACGAGAGCGGGCCGGAGAGACAGATACGCAGTATTTT. It translates to CASRRERAGETDTQYF.